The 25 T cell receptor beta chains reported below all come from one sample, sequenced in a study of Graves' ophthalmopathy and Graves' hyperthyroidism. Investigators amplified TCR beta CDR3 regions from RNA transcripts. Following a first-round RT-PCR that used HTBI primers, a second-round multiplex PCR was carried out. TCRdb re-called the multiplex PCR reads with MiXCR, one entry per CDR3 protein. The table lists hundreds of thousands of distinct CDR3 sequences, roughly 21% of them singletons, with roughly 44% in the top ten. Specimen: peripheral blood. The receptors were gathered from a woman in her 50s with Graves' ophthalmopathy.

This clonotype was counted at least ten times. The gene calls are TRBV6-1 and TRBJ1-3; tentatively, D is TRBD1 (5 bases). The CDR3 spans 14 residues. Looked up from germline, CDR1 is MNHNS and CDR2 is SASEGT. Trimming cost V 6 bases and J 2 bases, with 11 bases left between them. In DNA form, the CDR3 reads TGTGCCAGCAGACTCCAAGGGGCTGGAAACACCATATATTTT. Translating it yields CASRLQGAGNTIYF.

For the CDR3, the DNA is TGTGCCAGCCGACGGAGCCGGGACGGAACCTACGAGCAGTACTTC. It codes for CASRRSRDGTYEQYF. The chain recombines TRBV6-1 with TRBJ2-7; the D call may be TRBD1 or TRBD2 (5 bases each). Germline assignment: CDR1 MNHNS and CDR2 SASEGT. CDR3 length: 15 amino acids. Trimming shortened V by 8 bases and J by 2 bases, and 19 bases separated the two germline ends.

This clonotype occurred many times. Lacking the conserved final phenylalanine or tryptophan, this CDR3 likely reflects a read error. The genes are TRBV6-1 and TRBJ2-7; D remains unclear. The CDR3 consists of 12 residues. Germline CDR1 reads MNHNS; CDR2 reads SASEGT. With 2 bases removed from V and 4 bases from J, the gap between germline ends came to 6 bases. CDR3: CASSERLYEQYL. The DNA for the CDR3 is TGTGCCAGCAGTGAACGTCTTTACGAGCAGTACCTC.

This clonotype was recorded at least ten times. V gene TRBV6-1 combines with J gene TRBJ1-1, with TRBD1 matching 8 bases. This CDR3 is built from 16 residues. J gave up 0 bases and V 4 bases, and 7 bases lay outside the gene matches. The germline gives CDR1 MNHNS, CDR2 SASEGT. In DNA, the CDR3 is TGTGCCAGCAGTGGTGGGACAGGCGGCATGAACACTGAAGCTTTCTTT. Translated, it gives CASSGGTGGMNTEAFF.

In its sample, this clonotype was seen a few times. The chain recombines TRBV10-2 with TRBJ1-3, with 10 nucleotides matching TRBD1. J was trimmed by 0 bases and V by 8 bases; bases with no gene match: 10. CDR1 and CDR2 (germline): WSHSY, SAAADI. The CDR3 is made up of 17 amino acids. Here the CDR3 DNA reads TGCGCCAGCCGACTTTCCGGGACAGGGGCCTCTGGAAACACCATATATTTT. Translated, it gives CASRLSGTGASGNTIYF.

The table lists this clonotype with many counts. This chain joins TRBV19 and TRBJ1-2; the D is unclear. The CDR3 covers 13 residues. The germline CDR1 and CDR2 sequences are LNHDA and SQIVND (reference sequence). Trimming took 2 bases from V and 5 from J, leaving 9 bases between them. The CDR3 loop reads CASSIRFGYGYTF. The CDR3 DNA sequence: TGTGCCAGTAGTATACGGTTTGGGTATGGCTACACCTTC.

This CDR3 is CASKKNTEAFF. The DNA for the CDR3 is TGTGCCAGTAAAAAGAACACTGAAGCTTTCTTT. The chain joins TRBV12-3 or TRBV12-4 to TRBJ1-1; D gene ambiguous. The V end lost 9 bases, the J end lost 1 base, and 6 bases lay between the germline ends. This CDR3 contains 11 residues.

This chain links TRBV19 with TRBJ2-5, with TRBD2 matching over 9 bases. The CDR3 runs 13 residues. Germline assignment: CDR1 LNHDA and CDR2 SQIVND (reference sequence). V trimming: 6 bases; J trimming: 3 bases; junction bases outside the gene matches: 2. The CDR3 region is CASSWTSEETQYF. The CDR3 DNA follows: TGTGCCAGTAGCTGGACTAGCGAAGAGACCCAGTACTTC.

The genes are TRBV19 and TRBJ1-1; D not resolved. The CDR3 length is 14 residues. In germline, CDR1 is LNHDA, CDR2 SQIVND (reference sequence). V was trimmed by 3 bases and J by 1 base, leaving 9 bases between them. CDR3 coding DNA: TGTGCCAGTAGTATGAGTTCGGCGAACACTGAAGCTTTCTTT. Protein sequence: CASSMSSANTEAFF. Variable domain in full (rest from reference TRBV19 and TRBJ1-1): DGGITQSPKYLFRKEGQNVTLSCEQNLNHDAMYWYRQDPGQGLRLIYYSQIVNDFQKGDIAEGYSVSREKKESFPLTVTSAQKNPTAFYLCASSMSSANTEAFFGQGTRLTVV.

Here the CDR3 DNA reads TGCGCCAGCAGCTTGGGGACGAACTCTGGGGCCAACGTCCTGACTTTC. Protein product: CASSLGTNSGANVLTF. The rearrangement joins TRBV5-1 to TRBJ2-6; D remains unclear. V lost 0 bases to trimming and J lost 0 bases, with 7 bases between them. This CDR3 has 16 amino acids. From germline, CDR1 is SGHRS and CDR2 YFSETQ.

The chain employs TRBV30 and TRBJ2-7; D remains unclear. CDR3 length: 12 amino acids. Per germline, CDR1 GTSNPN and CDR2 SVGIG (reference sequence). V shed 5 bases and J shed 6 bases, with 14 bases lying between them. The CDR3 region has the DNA TGTGCCTGGCAACATGGGGATGCCGAGCAGTACTTC. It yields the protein CAWQHGDAEQYF.

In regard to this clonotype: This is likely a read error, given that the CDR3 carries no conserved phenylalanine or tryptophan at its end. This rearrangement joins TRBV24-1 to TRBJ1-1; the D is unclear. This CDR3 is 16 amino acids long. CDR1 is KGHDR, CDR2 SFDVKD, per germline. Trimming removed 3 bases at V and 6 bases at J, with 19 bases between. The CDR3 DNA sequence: TGTGCCACCAGTGATCTTTGCCTGCGGGTAAGGGCTGAAGCTTTCCTT. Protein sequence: CATSDLCLRVRAEAFL.

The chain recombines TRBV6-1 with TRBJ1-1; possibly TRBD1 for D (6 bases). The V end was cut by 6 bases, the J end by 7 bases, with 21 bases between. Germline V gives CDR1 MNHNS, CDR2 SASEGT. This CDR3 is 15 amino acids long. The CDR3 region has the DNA TGTGCCAGCAGCCGAAACTTCGGACAGAACGATGAAGCTTTCTTT. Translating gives CASSRNFGQNDEAFF.

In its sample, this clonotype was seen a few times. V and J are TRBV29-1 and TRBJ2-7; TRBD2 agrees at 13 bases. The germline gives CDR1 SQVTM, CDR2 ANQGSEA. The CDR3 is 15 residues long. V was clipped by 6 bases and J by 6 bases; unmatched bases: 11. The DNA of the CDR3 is TGCAGCGTCTTCATCTCGGGACTAGCGGGATCCGAGCAGTACTTC. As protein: CSVFISGLAGSEQYF.

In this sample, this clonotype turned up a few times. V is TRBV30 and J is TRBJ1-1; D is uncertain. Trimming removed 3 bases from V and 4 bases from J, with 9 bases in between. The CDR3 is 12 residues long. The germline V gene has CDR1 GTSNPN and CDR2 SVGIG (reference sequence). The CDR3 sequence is CAWSSFSTEAFF. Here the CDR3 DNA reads TGTGCCTGGAGCAGCTTCAGCACTGAAGCTTTCTTT.

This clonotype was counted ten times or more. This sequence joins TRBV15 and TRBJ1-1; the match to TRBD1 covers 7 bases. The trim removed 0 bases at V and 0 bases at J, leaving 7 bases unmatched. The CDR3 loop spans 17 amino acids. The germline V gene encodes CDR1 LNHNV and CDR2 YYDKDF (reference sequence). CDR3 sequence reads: CATSRDEGQLMNTEAFF. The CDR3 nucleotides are TGTGCCACCAGCAGAGACGAGGGACAGCTGATGAACACTGAAGCTTTCTTT.

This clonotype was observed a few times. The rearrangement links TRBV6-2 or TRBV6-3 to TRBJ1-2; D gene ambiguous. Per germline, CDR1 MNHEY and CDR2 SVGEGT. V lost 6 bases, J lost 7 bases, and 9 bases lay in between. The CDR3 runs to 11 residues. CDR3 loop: CASSLPPGYTF. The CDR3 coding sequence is TGTGCCAGCAGCCTCCCTCCTGGCTACACCTTC.

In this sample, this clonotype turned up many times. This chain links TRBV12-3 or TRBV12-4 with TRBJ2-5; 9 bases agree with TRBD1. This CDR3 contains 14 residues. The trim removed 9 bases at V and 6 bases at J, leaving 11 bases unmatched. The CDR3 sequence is CASTRDRAGKTQYF. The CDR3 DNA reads TGTGCCAGTACCCGGGACAGGGCAGGAAAGACCCAGTACTTC.

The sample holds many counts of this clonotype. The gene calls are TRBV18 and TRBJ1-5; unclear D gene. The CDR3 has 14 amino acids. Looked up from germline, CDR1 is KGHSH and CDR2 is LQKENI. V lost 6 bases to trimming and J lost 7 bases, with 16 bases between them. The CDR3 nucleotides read TGTGCCAGCTCCCCTAGACCCGAGCCCCAGCCCCAGCATTTT. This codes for CASSPRPEPQPQHF.

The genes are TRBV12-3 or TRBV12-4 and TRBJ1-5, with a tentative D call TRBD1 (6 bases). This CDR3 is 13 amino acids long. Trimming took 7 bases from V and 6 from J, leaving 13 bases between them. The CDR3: CASTNGGGQPQHF. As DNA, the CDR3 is TGTGCCAGCACCAACGGGGGCGGTCAGCCCCAGCATTTT.

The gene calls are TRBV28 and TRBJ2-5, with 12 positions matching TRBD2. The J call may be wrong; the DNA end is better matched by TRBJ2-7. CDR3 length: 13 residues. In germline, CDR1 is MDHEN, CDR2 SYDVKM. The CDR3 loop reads CASIRTSGDEQYF. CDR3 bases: TGTGCCAGCATACGGACTAGCGGGGACGAGCAGTACTTC.

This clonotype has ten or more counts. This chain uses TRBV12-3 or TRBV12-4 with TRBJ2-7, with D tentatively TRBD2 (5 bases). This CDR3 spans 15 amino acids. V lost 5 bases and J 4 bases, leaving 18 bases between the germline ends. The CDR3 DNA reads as TGTGCCAGCAGTGTAACTAGGGCTAGACTATACGAGCAGTACTTC. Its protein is CASSVTRARLYEQYF.

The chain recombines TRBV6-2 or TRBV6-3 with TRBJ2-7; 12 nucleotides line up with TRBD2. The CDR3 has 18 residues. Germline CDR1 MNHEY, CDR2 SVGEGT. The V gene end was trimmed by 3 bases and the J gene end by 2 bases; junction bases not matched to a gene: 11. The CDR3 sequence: CASSYRLAGGPRAYEQYF. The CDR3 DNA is TGTGCCAGCAGTTATCGGCTAGCGGGAGGGCCTAGGGCCTACGAGCAGTACTTC.

CDR3 region: CASSLLGGGSETQYF. CDR3 bases: TGTGCCAGCAGCCTCCTGGGGGGGGGGTCGGAGACCCAGTACTTC. V usage is TRBV5-4 and J usage is TRBJ2-5, with 7 bases fitting TRBD2. The CDR3 spans 15 residues. Trimming cost V 4 bases and J 5 bases; bases outside gene matches: 11. From germline, CDR1 is SGHNT and CDR2 YYREEE (reference sequence).

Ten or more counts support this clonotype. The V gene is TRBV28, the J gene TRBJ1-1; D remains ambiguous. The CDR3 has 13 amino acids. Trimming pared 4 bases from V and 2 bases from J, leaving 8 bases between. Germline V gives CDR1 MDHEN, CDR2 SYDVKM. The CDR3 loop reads CASSWPQNTEAFF. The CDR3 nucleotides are TGTGCCAGCAGTTGGCCACAAAACACTGAAGCTTTCTTT.